The clone carrying this T cell receptor (beta chain) was picked up many times. Its cognate antigen is unknown. If patients had other autoimmune diseases, uncontrolled infections, pregnancy or lactation, they were excluded. Diagnosis relied on clinical symptoms, serum thyroxine, TRAb, thyroid ultrasound and orbital computed tomography. The data were obtained in a study of Graves' ophthalmopathy and Graves' hyperthyroidism. CDR3 regions of TCR beta were amplified from RNA transcripts. RT-PCR with HTBI primers came first, then second-round multiplex PCR. TCRdb ran MiXCR on the multiplex PCR reads and lists one entry per CDR3 protein. Among approximately 540,000 distinct CDR3 sequences listed, about 35% were seen once. The germline V gene has CDR1 SNHLY and CDR2 FYNNEI. J was trimmed by 8 bases and V by 4 bases; bases with no gene match: 8. CDR3 length equals 14 residues. Broader study findings: Most expanded clonotypes in thyroid above 0.001 frequency also showed up in blood.

The specimen was peripheral blood or thyroid tissue (not recorded which). This TCR was sampled from an adult man with Graves' hyperthyroidism. V usage is TRBV2 and J usage is TRBJ1-2; 9 positions match TRBD1. CDR3 coding DNA: TGTGCCAGCAGTGGCTGGGACAGGGCGCTCGGCTACACCTTC. The encoded protein is CASSGWDRALGYTF.